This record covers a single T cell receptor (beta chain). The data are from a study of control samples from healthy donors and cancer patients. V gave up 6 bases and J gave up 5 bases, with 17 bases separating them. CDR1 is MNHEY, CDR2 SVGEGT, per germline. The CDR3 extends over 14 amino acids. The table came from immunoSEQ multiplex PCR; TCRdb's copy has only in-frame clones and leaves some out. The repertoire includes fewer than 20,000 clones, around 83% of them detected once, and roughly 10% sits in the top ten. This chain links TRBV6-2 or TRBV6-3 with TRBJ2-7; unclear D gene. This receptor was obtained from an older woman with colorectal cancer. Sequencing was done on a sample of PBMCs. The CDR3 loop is CASSPTNPWNEQYF. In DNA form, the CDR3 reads TGTGCCAGCAGCCCAACCAATCCCTGGAACGAGCAGTACTTC.